This T cell receptor (beta chain) was documented in a study of shared clonotypes between healthy human individuals. Sequencing used immunoSEQ multiplex PCR; TCRdb keeps in-frame clones, though not all of them. The table has 640,000 or so clones, around 72% seen once. CDR3 size: 16 residues. Trimming removed 2 bases from V and 0 bases from J; junction bases left unmatched: 3. Looked up from germline, CDR1 is MNHEY and CDR2 is SMNVEV (reference sequence). Findings and limits, study-wide: It was only blood that was sampled, and tissue repertoires likely differ. Donor scarcity curtailed the genetic and exposure-history diversity represented herein.

On this clone itself: Its antigen remains unidentified.

This clonotype originated in a woman aged 25 to 39 in good health. The chain employs TRBV27 and TRBJ2-4; 8 bases fit TRBD2. The material sequenced was memory CD4+ T cells sorted from blood. As for subset: CD45RA-negative fraction. The CDR3 protein is CASSLKAGVAKNIQYF. In nucleotides, the CDR3 is TGTGCCAGCAGTTTAAAAGCGGGGGTAGCCAAAAACATTCAGTACTTC.